What follows describes a single T cell receptor (beta chain). Its antigen remains unidentified. The V and J ends lost 0 bases and 6 bases respectively, with 18 bases between them. The germline V gene encodes CDR1 DFQATT and CDR2 SNEGSKA (reference sequence). This CDR3 has 15 amino acids. The sample originates from a study of CD8+CD57+ T cells in acquired aplastic anemia. The wider study: Mean yield of DNA from sorted CD4+ and CD8+ cells was approximately 3 ug.

Researchers used genomic DNA as the template to profile TCR beta VDJ and CDR3. TCRdb itself ran the reads through MiXCR, one entry per CDR3 protein. The data contain hundreds of thousands of distinct CDR3 sequences, around 60% of them singletons. Study conclusions and caveats: Shared by patients and controls, approximately 29 CD8+ CDR3s were abundant in patients. Between the patient and control groups, CD8+ Simpson's diversity did not differ significantly.

This chain connects TRBV20-1 to TRBJ2-7; D remains unclear. Sequenced input: sorted CD4+, CD8+, or CD8+CD57+ T cells (not recorded which) from PBMCs. The TCR was taken from a human donor with severe aplastic anemia or a healthy control (not recorded which). This CDR3 is CSARDRVQSVSEQYF. Written as DNA, the CDR3 is TGCAGTGCTAGAGATCGGGTACAGTCAGTCAGCGAGCAGTACTTC.